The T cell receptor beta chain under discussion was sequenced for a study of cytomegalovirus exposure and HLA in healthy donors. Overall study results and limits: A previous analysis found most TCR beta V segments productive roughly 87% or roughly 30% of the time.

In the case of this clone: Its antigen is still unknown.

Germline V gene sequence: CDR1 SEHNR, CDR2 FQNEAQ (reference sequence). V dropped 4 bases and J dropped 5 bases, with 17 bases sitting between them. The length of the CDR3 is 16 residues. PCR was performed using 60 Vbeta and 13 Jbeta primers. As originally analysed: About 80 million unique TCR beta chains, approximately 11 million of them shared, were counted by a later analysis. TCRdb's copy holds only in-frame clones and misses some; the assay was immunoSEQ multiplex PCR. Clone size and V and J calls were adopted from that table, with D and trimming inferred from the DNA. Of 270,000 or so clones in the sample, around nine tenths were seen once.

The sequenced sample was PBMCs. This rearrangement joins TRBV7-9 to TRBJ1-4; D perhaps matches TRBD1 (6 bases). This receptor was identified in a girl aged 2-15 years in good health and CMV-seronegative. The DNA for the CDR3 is TGTGCCAGCAGCTCAGGGGACATCCGGAAGAATGAAAAACTGTTTTTT. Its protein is CASSSGDIRKNEKLFF.